Listed below are T cell receptor beta chains from one sample, sequenced in a study of early T cells in non-severe SARS-CoV-2 infection. TCRdb redid the calling of the 5' RACE reads with MiXCR, one entry per CDR3 protein. Of about 40,000 distinct CDR3 sequences listed, 23% are singletons. The source material was whole blood, sampled at baseline. Receptor source: an adult who was a healthcare worker with PCR-confirmed SARS-CoV-2 infection or an uninfected control (not recorded which). CDR3s include the opening cysteine and the closing phenylalanine or tryptophan. Each record gives: V gene, J gene, D gene, clone size, CDR3 protein, CDR3 DNA. A D gene is named only where the DNA matches it firmly. Clone sizes are given selectively: once, few, many, or a class where the clone is expanded.

v_gene: TRBV6-6
j_gene: TRBJ1-4
d_gene: .
abundance: .
CDR3aa: CASSYSTGTSEKLFF
CDR3nt: TGTGCCAGCAGTTACTCGACGGGTACTAGTGAAAAACTGTTTTTT

v_gene: TRBV12-3/TRBV12-4
j_gene: TRBJ2-5
d_gene: TRBD1
abundance: medium-sized
CDR3aa: CASSSGGETQYF
CDR3nt: TGTGCCAGCAGTTCAGGGGGAGAGACCCAGTACTTC

v_gene: TRBV5-5
j_gene: TRBJ2-5
d_gene: .
abundance: few
CDR3aa: CASSLYRDYQETQYF
CDR3nt: TGTGCCAGCAGCTTGTACCGGGACTACCAAGAGACCCAGTACTTC

v_gene: TRBV5-4
j_gene: TRBJ2-3
d_gene: .
abundance: .
CDR3aa: CASSLVEGSTDTQYF
CDR3nt: TGTGCCAGCAGCTTGGTGGAGGGTTCCACAGATACGCAGTATTTT

v_gene: TRBV6-6
j_gene: TRBJ1-4
d_gene: TRBD1
abundance: .
CDR3aa: CASSDRGEGEKLFF
CDR3nt: TGTGCCAGCAGTGACAGGGGAGAGGGTGAAAAACTGTTTTTT

v_gene: TRBV29-1
j_gene: TRBJ1-2
d_gene: TRBD1
abundance: few
CDR3aa: CSVGQGPYGYTF
CDR3nt: TGCAGCGTGGGACAGGGACCCTATGGCTACACCTTC

v_gene: TRBV15
j_gene: TRBJ2-7
d_gene: .
abundance: medium-sized
CDR3aa: CATSRDLSGPNILYF
CDR3nt: TGTGCCACCAGCAGAGATCTATCGGGACCGAATATATTGTACTTC

v_gene: TRBV20-1
j_gene: TRBJ1-6
d_gene: .
abundance: many
CDR3aa: CSARDPRVNSPLHF
CDR3nt: TGCAGTGCTAGAGATCCCAGGGTCAATTCACCCCTCCACTTT

v_gene: TRBV10-1
j_gene: TRBJ1-3
d_gene: .
abundance: .
CDR3aa: CASSAGSSGNTIYF
CDR3nt: TGCGCCAGCAGTGCCGGGAGCTCTGGAAACACCATATATTTT

v_gene: TRBV7-6
j_gene: TRBJ2-3
d_gene: TRBD1
abundance: few
CDR3aa: CASSQGQSTDTQYF
CDR3nt: TGTGCCAGCAGCCAGGGACAGAGCACAGATACGCAGTATTTT

v_gene: TRBV5-4
j_gene: TRBJ2-7
d_gene: .
abundance: many
CDR3aa: CASGTEELEQYF
CDR3nt: TGTGCCAGCGGGACGGAGGAGTTGGAGCAGTACTTC

v_gene: TRBV3-1
j_gene: TRBJ1-2
d_gene: TRBD1
abundance: .
CDR3aa: CASSQAYRGAYGYTF
CDR3nt: TGTGCCAGCAGCCAAGCCTACAGGGGTGCGTATGGCTACACCTTC

v_gene: TRBV2
j_gene: TRBJ2-3
d_gene: TRBD2
abundance: many
CDR3aa: CATGRLAGGYNTQYF
CDR3nt: TGTGCCACAGGGCGGCTAGCGGGGGGCTACAATACGCAGTATTTT

v_gene: TRBV5-1
j_gene: TRBJ1-4
d_gene: .
abundance: .
CDR3aa: CASSFGQRNEKLFF
CDR3nt: TGCGCCAGCAGCTTTGGTCAAAGGAATGAAAAACTGTTTTTT

v_gene: TRBV5-4
j_gene: TRBJ2-7
d_gene: .
abundance: .
CDR3aa: CASSRREPPYEQYF
CDR3nt: TGTGCCAGCAGCCGCAGGGAGCCCCCCTACGAGCAGTACTTC

v_gene: TRBV21-1
j_gene: TRBJ1-5
d_gene: .
abundance: many
CDR3aa: CASSTGQGPSNQPQHF
CDR3nt: TGTGCCAGCAGCACGGGACAGGGGCCAAGCAATCAGCCCCAGCATTTT

v_gene: TRBV20-1
j_gene: TRBJ2-3
d_gene: .
abundance: .
CDR3aa: CSARVPTDTQYF
CDR3nt: TGCAGTGCTAGAGTCCCCACAGATACGCAGTATTTT

v_gene: TRBV2
j_gene: TRBJ2-4
d_gene: TRBD2
abundance: .
CDR3aa: CANSRGVAKNIQYF
CDR3nt: TGTGCCAACTCGCGGGGGGTAGCCAAAAACATTCAGTACTTC

v_gene: TRBV7-9
j_gene: TRBJ2-3
d_gene: .
abundance: few
CDR3aa: CASSNQGDTQYF
CDR3nt: TGTGCCAGCAGCAACCAGGGAGATACGCAGTATTTT

v_gene: TRBV3-1
j_gene: TRBJ2-1
d_gene: .
abundance: few
CDR3aa: CASSHSFDEQFF
CDR3nt: TGTGCCAGCAGCCACTCTTTCGATGAGCAGTTCTTC

v_gene: TRBV7-7
j_gene: TRBJ2-5
d_gene: .
abundance: .
CDR3aa: CASSLVANHGKTQYF
CDR3nt: TGTGCTAGCAGCTTAGTGGCGAATCACGGGAAGACCCAGTACTTC

v_gene: TRBV6-1
j_gene: TRBJ1-2
d_gene: .
abundance: .
CDR3aa: CASRETANYGYTF
CDR3nt: TGTGCCAGCAGGGAAACCGCTAACTATGGCTACACCTTC

v_gene: TRBV9
j_gene: TRBJ2-5
d_gene: TRBD2
abundance: few
CDR3aa: CASSVAGGGRLKETQYF
CDR3nt: TGTGCCAGCAGCGTAGCAGGCGGGGGAAGGTTGAAAGAGACCCAGTACTTC

v_gene: TRBV11-2
j_gene: TRBJ2-5
d_gene: TRBD2
abundance: few
CDR3aa: CASSARLASETQYF
CDR3nt: TGTGCCAGCAGCGCCCGACTAGCGAGTGAGACCCAGTACTTC

v_gene: TRBV10-3
j_gene: TRBJ2-2
d_gene: .
abundance: .
CDR3aa: CAIRSRARGTGELFF
CDR3nt: TGTGCCATCAGGAGCAGGGCTCGGGGCACCGGGGAGCTGTTTTTT

v_gene: TRBV4-3
j_gene: TRBJ2-2
d_gene: .
abundance: .
CDR3aa: CASSQDSGGITGELFF
CDR3nt: TGCGCCAGCAGCCAAGATTCTGGGGGAATAACCGGGGAGCTGTTTTTT

v_gene: TRBV19
j_gene: TRBJ1-4
d_gene: .
abundance: few
CDR3aa: CASSFQTTNEKLFF
CDR3nt: TGTGCCAGTAGCTTTCAAACAACTAATGAAAAACTGTTTTTT

v_gene: TRBV11-2
j_gene: TRBJ1-2
d_gene: .
abundance: .
CDR3aa: CASSSAFRGAGNYGYTF
CDR3nt: TGTGCCAGCAGCTCGGCGTTTAGAGGGGCTGGGAACTATGGCTACACCTTC

v_gene: TRBV2
j_gene: TRBJ2-5
d_gene: .
abundance: few
CDR3aa: CASSVRGGGETQYF
CDR3nt: TGTGCCAGCAGTGTGAGGGGGGGCGGAGAGACCCAGTACTTC

v_gene: TRBV10-3
j_gene: TRBJ1-1
d_gene: TRBD1
abundance: .
CDR3aa: CAISPEGAGGSNTEAFF
CDR3nt: TGTGCCATCAGCCCAGAGGGGGCAGGGGGCTCGAACACTGAAGCTTTCTTT

v_gene: TRBV25-1
j_gene: TRBJ2-7
d_gene: .
abundance: once
CDR3aa: CASSDPGTGTYEQYF
CDR3nt: TGTGCCAGCAGTGACCCAGGGACCGGAACCTACGAGCAGTACTTC

v_gene: TRBV7-6
j_gene: TRBJ2-2
d_gene: TRBD1
abundance: .
CDR3aa: CASSLGTGGSGELFF
CDR3nt: TGTGCCAGCAGCTTAGGGACAGGGGGCAGCGGGGAGCTGTTTTTT

v_gene: TRBV2
j_gene: TRBJ2-3
d_gene: .
abundance: .
CDR3aa: CASSEAPRVNTDTQYF
CDR3nt: TGTGCCAGCAGTGAGGCCCCCAGGGTGAACACAGATACGCAGTATTTT